The 5 T cell receptor beta chains reported below all come from one sample, sequenced in a study of technical replicates of blood from several donors. Profiled with immunoSEQ multiplex PCR; TCRdb holds only in-frame clones, not every one. The table includes 95,000 to 100,000 clones, under 96% detected once. Sequenced material: T cells isolated from PBMCs. These receptors all come from a human donor in good health.

The chain combines TRBV2 with TRBJ1-6, with 9 nucleotides matching TRBD1. The CDR3 runs 14 residues. CDR1 and CDR2 (germline): SNHLY, FYNNEI. Trimming removed 5 bases from V and 8 bases from J; junction bases left unmatched: 4. CDR3 DNA: TGTGCCAGCAGTCCCGGGACAGGGTATTCACCCCTCCACTTT. It translates to CASSPGTGYSPLHF.

The rearrangement joins TRBV5-1 to TRBJ1-1; D gene unclear. The CDR3 spans 14 residues. The V gene's germline CDR1 is SGHRS and CDR2 YFSETQ. Trimming cost V 2 bases and J 1 base, with 9 bases left between them. In nucleotides, the CDR3 is TGCGCCAGCAGCTTCAGGCCGGAGAACACTGAAGCTTTCTTT. It is translated as CASSFRPENTEAFF. Filled out from reference TRBV5-1 and TRBJ1-1, the complete variable domain reads KAGVTQTPRYLIKTRGQQVTLSCSPISGHRSVSWYQQTPGQGLQFLFEYFSETQRNKGNFPGRFSGRQFSNSRSEMNVSTLELGDSALYLCASSFRPENTEAFFGQGTRLTVV.

In this sample, this clone turned up once. The chain employs TRBV19 and TRBJ2-2, with 8 bases lining up with TRBD1. Germline V gene lookup returns CDR1 LNHDA and CDR2 SQIVND (reference sequence). The CDR3 runs 18 residues. The junction had 22 bases not matched to a gene; V was cut back by 7 bases and J by 9 bases. CDR3 protein: CASTNNPQGATTDWELFF. The CDR3 nucleotides read TGTGCCAGTACCAACAACCCCCAGGGGGCAACTACAGACTGGGAGCTGTTTTTT.

As to this clone: This sample includes further DNA sequences coding for the same CDR3. The chain recombines TRBV5-1 with TRBJ1-1, with D perhaps matching TRBD1 (5 bases). The CDR3 sequence is 14 residues long. The V gene lost 0 bases and the J gene lost 2 bases, with 8 bases spanning the gap. Germline CDR1 reads SGHRS; CDR2 reads YFSETQ. The CDR3 loop reads CASSLGDSNTEAFF. In DNA, the CDR3 is TGCGCCAGCAGCTTGGGCGACAGCAACACTGAAGCTTTCTTT.

The genes are TRBV11-2 and TRBJ2-3; D unresolved. Germline V gives CDR1 SGHAT, CDR2 FQNNGV. V lost 1 base and J 6 bases, leaving 17 bases between the germline ends. The CDR3 loop spans 16 amino acids. The CDR3 is CASSLVSTVLIDTQYF. DNA of the CDR3: TGTGCCAGCAGCTTAGTTTCCACTGTTCTAATCGATACGCAGTATTTT.